This T cell receptor beta chain is drawn from a study of OX40 agonist ivuxolimab in advanced cancers. Study information: The patients got ivuxolimab, which is an agonistic anti-OX40 (CD134) antibody. Administration of intravenous ivuxolimab to patients occurred every 2 weeks at 0.01 to 10 mg/kg. Mean age around 60 years, range about 23 to 80; about 85% male.

In regard to this clone: Its target is not known.

TCRdb keeps only in-frame clones here, not all; method: immunoSEQ multiplex PCR. This table holds more than 55,000 clones, just over 85% found once. This CDR3 is built from 15 residues. Germline V gene data show CDR1 as SGHVS and CDR2 as FQNEAQ. Deletions cut 5 bases from V and 4 bases from J, with 15 bases between. Study observations and caveats: Fewer expanded clones were found on average in CD4+ than in CD8+ T cells.

The receptor's source is an adult with an advanced solid tumor such as melanoma, head and neck, liver or kidney cancer. The chain links TRBV7-8 to TRBJ1-5; perhaps TRBD1 as D (5 bases). The input for sequencing was CD4+ or CD8+ T cells sorted from blood, taken in a trial of the OX40 agonist ivuxolimab. The DNA of the CDR3 is TGTGCCAGCAGCCCGGCTCCCGGGGGAAATCAGCCCCAGCATTTT. Amino acid sequence: CASSPAPGGNQPQHF.